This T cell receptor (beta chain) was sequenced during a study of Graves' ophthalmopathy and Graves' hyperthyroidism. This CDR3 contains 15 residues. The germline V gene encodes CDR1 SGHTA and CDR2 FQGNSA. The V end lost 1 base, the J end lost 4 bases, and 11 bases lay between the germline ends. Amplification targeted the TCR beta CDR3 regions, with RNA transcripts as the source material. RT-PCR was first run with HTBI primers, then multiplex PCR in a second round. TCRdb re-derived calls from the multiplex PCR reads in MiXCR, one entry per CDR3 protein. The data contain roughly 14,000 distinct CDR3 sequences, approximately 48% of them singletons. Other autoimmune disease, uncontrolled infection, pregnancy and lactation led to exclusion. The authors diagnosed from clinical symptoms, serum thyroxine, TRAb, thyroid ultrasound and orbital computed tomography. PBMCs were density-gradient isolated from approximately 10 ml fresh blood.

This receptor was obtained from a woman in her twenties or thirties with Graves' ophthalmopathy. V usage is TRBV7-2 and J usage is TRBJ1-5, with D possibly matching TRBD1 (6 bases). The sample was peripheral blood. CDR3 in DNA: TGTGCCAGCAGCTTAGATGGGACATTTAATCAGCCCCAGCATTTT. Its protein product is CASSLDGTFNQPQHF.